This TCR beta chain appears in the sequencing data of a study of blood T cell repertoires in COVID-19. Study-level information: Sources were T cells, B-cell-depleted T cells, or PBMCs; the material itself was cDNA or gDNA.

The assay was immunoSEQ multiplex PCR, and TCRdb's table has in-frame clones only and misses some. The profile covers fewer than 200,000 clones, with about 85% appearing a single time and about 3.3% taken by the ten largest. Germline CDR1 reads SGHAT; CDR2 reads FQNNGV. The length of the CDR3 is 13 residues. V trimming: 6 bases; J trimming: 6 bases; junction bases outside the gene matches: 5. This chain uses TRBV11-2 with TRBJ1-2, with 9 bases fitting TRBD1. The sequence came from a human donor with acute or convalescent COVID-19. The donor label of this sample is uncertain. Input material: peripheral blood. The CDR3 reads CASRLTGGNGYTF. The CDR3 DNA reads TGTGCCAGCAGATTGACAGGGGGAAATGGCTACACCTTC.